A single sample gave rise to the 10 T cell receptor beta chains below, sequenced in a study of blood T cell repertoires in COVID-19 (dated by TCRdb to the early 2020s). Library creation used the immunoSEQ multiplex PCR assay. The table comes from immuneACCESS by way of TCRdb, which keeps in-frame sequences with V and J called. Part of the clones is missing from these tables; in studies checked, under half for an unresolved V gene and the rest for unknown reasons. The sample profile shows about 180,000 clones; nearly 90% of them were found once. The biggest ten clones account for approximately 2.5% of the sample. Sequenced material: PBMCs or T cells enriched from blood (not recorded which). Every receptor here comes from a woman aged 40 to 50 with acute COVID-19.

The chain carries TRBV5-4 and TRBJ2-3, with D possibly TRBD2 on 7 matching bases. Per germline, CDR1 SGHNT and CDR2 YYREEE (reference sequence). V dropped 4 bases and J dropped 4 bases, with 16 bases sitting between them. The CDR3 contains 15 residues. This chain's CDR3 is CASSPGGGGADTQYF. As DNA, the CDR3 is TGTGCCAGCAGCCCGGGAGGCGGGGGCGCAGATACGCAGTATTTT.

This clone was detected only a few times. V is TRBV11-2 and J is TRBJ2-7; 9 nucleotides line up with TRBD1. CDR3 length: 15 amino acids. The V and J ends lost 4 bases and 7 bases, in that order; junction bases with no gene match: 11. Germline CDR1 reads SGHAT; CDR2 reads FQNNGV. For the CDR3, the DNA is TGTGCCAGCAGCTCCTACAGGGGGCCGGCGTCGGAGCAGTACTTC. This translates into CASSSYRGPASEQYF.

This clone was recorded once. The V call is TRBV9, the J call TRBJ2-5; TRBD2 agrees at 9 bases. With V trimmed by 2 bases and J by 5 bases, 7 bases remained unmatched. Germline assignment: CDR1 SGDLS and CDR2 YYNGEE. The CDR3 contains 15 residues. The CDR3 region has the DNA TGTGCCAGCAGCGTTGGCGGGGGGGCCCGGGAGACCCAGTACTTC. Translated, it gives CASSVGGGARETQYF.

The chain has TRBV12-3 or TRBV12-4 and TRBJ2-7; tentatively, D is TRBD2 (6 bases). The CDR3 totals 13 residues. Between the trimmed V and J ends, which lost 6 bases and 0 bases, there was a span of 9 bases. CDR3: CASSPGLSYEQYF. CDR3 sequence (DNA): TGTGCCAGCAGCCCGGGACTCTCCTACGAGCAGTACTTC.

This chain joins TRBV5-6 and TRBJ2-3; TRBD2 matches 12 bases. Germline V gene lookup returns CDR1 SGHDT and CDR2 YYEEEE. V trimming: 5 bases; J trimming: 3 bases; junction bases outside the gene matches: 4. The CDR3 covers 15 residues. This chain's CDR3 is CASSLAGGRTDTQYF. CDR3 sequence (DNA): TGTGCCAGCAGTCTAGCGGGGGGGCGGACAGATACGCAGTATTTT.

V gene TRBV2 combines with J gene TRBJ2-7, with 10 bases lining up with TRBD2. Germline V gives CDR1 SNHLY, CDR2 FYNNEI. This CDR3 spans 16 amino acids. V gave up 1 base and J gave up 2 bases; unmatched junction bases: 5. CDR3 in DNA: TGTGCCAGCAGTGAAGGAGGCAGCGGGAGGGCCTACGAGCAGTACTTC. Translating it yields CASSEGGSGRAYEQYF.

The CDR3 spells CASSLLAGRGTEAFF. The CDR3 coding sequence is TGTGCCAGCAGTTTATTAGCAGGGAGGGGAACTGAAGCTTTCTTT. This rearrangement joins TRBV28 to TRBJ1-1, with D maybe TRBD1 (5 bases). The CDR3 loop spans 15 amino acids. Trimming shortened V by 1 base and J by 5 bases, and 14 bases separated the two germline ends. Germline CDR1 and CDR2: MDHEN and SYDVKM.

The rearrangement links TRBV28 to TRBJ2-7; D is undetermined. Germline values: CDR1 MDHEN, CDR2 SYDVKM. The CDR3 consists of 11 residues. Trimming removed 4 bases at V and 6 bases at J, with 7 bases between. CDR3 protein: CASSSLSEQYF. For the CDR3, the DNA is TGTGCCAGCAGTTCTCTAAGCGAGCAGTACTTC.

The CDR3 here is CASSLVGAFGNQPQHF. The DNA for the CDR3 is TGTGCCAGCAGCTTAGTGGGCGCGTTTGGCAATCAGCCCCAGCATTTT. The chain combines TRBV7-8 with TRBJ1-5; D not resolved. The CDR3 runs to 16 residues. Trimming cost V 1 base and J 2 bases, with 12 bases left between them. Germline V gives CDR1 SGHVS, CDR2 FQNEAQ.

The chain has TRBV7-6 and TRBJ2-5; D is possibly TRBD2 (5 bases). Trimming left V 0 bases short and J 2 bases short, with 10 bases between. This CDR3 has 15 amino acids. The germline V gene has CDR1 SGHVS and CDR2 FNYEAQ. The CDR3 nucleotides read TGTGCCAGCAGCTTAGCAGTATCGGGGCAAGAGACCCAGTACTTC. It translates to CASSLAVSGQETQYF.